This is a list of T cell receptor beta chains from one sample in a study of blood T cell repertoires in COVID-19. The assay was immunoSEQ multiplex PCR, and TCRdb's table has in-frame clones only and misses some. This sample has approximately 24,000 clones, with roughly 94% found just once. Sequenced input: peripheral blood. The source of these receptors is a woman aged 50 to 65 with active COVID-19. CDR3s include the opening cysteine and the closing phenylalanine or tryptophan. A D gene is named only where the DNA matches it firmly. Where a row states a size, it is once, few, many or the class of an expanded clone; other rows omit it.

clone size: NA
V gene: TRBV2
D gene: TRBD1
J gene: TRBJ1-1
CDR3 protein: CASRLTGGITEAFF
CDR3 DNA: TGTGCCAGCAGGTTGACAGGGGGGATCACTGAAGCTTTCTTT

clone size: NA
V gene: TRBV9
D gene: TRBD1
J gene: TRBJ1-3
CDR3 protein: CASSADRGGNTIYF
CDR3 DNA: TGTGCCAGCAGCGCCGACAGGGGTGGAAACACCATATATTTT

clone size: NA
V gene: TRBV9
D gene: NA
J gene: TRBJ2-5
CDR3 protein: CASSVASSRSRYQETQYF
CDR3 DNA: TGTGCCAGCAGCGTAGCCTCTAGCCGGTCACGGTACCAAGAGACCCAGTACTTC

clone size: NA
V gene: TRBV18
D gene: TRBD1
J gene: TRBJ1-5
CDR3 protein: CASSPGGDSYQPQHF
CDR3 DNA: TGTGCCAGCTCCCCGGGGGGGGACAGTTATCAGCCCCAGCATTTT

clone size: NA
V gene: TRBV21-1
D gene: NA
J gene: TRBJ1-1
CDR3 protein: CASSKSPGNTEAFF
CDR3 DNA: TGTGCCAGCAGCAAGTCCCCAGGGAACACTGAAGCTTTCTTT

clone size: NA
V gene: TRBV2
D gene: NA
J gene: TRBJ2-1
CDR3 protein: CASSENSYNEQFF
CDR3 DNA: TGTGCCAGCAGTGAAAACAGTTACAATGAGCAGTTCTTC

clone size: NA
V gene: TRBV5-6
D gene: NA
J gene: TRBJ2-1
CDR3 protein: CASSLTQNEQFF
CDR3 DNA: TGTGCCAGCAGCTTGACCCAGAATGAGCAGTTCTTC

clone size: NA
V gene: TRBV24-1
D gene: NA
J gene: TRBJ1-2
CDR3 protein: CATRDTYGYTF
CDR3 DNA: TGTGCCACCCGGGACACCTATGGCTACACCTTC

clone size: NA
V gene: TRBV19
D gene: TRBD1
J gene: TRBJ2-7
CDR3 protein: CASSGVRRQGTYEQYF
CDR3 DNA: TGTGCCAGTAGTGGGGTGCGGCGACAGGGTACCTACGAGCAGTACTTC

clone size: NA
V gene: TRBV28
D gene: TRBD2
J gene: TRBJ2-1
CDR3 protein: CASRTNGLAGLEQFF
CDR3 DNA: TGTGCCAGCAGGACGAATGGACTAGCGGGGCTTGAGCAGTTCTTC

clone size: once
V gene: TRBV19
D gene: TRBD2
J gene: TRBJ2-7
CDR3 protein: CASARLAGDYEQYF
CDR3 DNA: TGTGCCAGTGCCCGGCTAGCGGGAGATTACGAGCAGTACTTC

clone size: NA
V gene: TRBV5-1
D gene: NA
J gene: TRBJ2-6
CDR3 protein: CASSATGSGANVLTF
CDR3 DNA: TGCGCCAGCAGCGCAACAGGATCTGGGGCCAACGTCCTGACTTTC

clone size: NA
V gene: TRBV11-3
D gene: TRBD2
J gene: TRBJ2-1
CDR3 protein: CASSFASGYNEQFF
CDR3 DNA: TGTGCCAGCAGCTTCGCTAGCGGGTACAATGAGCAGTTCTTC

clone size: NA
V gene: TRBV10-2
D gene: NA
J gene: TRBJ2-4
CDR3 protein: CASTPGRGANIQYF
CDR3 DNA: TGCGCCAGCACCCCGGGACGGGGGGCGAACATTCAGTACTTC

clone size: NA
V gene: TRBV28
D gene: NA
J gene: TRBJ1-2
CDR3 protein: CASSRPENFGYGYTF
CDR3 DNA: TGTGCCAGCAGTCGCCCGGAGAATTTCGGTTATGGCTACACCTTC

clone size: NA
V gene: TRBV11-2
D gene: TRBD1
J gene: TRBJ1-1
CDR3 protein: CASSFNPGQSTEAFF
CDR3 DNA: TGTGCCAGCAGCTTCAACCCGGGACAGTCTACTGAAGCTTTCTTT

clone size: NA
V gene: TRBV6-6
D gene: NA
J gene: TRBJ1-4
CDR3 protein: CASSLQGTNEKLFF
CDR3 DNA: TGTGCCAGCAGCTTACAGGGAACTAATGAAAAACTGTTTTTT

clone size: NA
V gene: TRBV27
D gene: TRBD1
J gene: TRBJ2-2
CDR3 protein: CASSLGRGQDTGELFF
CDR3 DNA: TGTGCCAGCAGTTTAGGCAGGGGGCAGGACACCGGGGAGCTGTTTTTT

clone size: once
V gene: TRBV7-2
D gene: TRBD2
J gene: TRBJ2-1
CDR3 protein: CASSLYPPGLAGGLNEQFF
CDR3 DNA: TGTGCCAGCAGCTTATATCCCCCAGGACTAGCGGGAGGGCTTAATGAGCAGTTCTTC

clone size: NA
V gene: TRBV6-5
D gene: TRBD1
J gene: TRBJ1-2
CDR3 protein: CASTPTGLIYGYTF
CDR3 DNA: TGTGCCAGCACGCCGACAGGGTTGATCTATGGCTACACCTTC

clone size: once
V gene: TRBV28
D gene: NA
J gene: TRBJ2-7
CDR3 protein: CASSPAIGGYEQYF
CDR3 DNA: TGTGCCAGCAGTCCCGCCATAGGGGGTTACGAGCAGTACTTC

clone size: NA
V gene: TRBV7-8
D gene: NA
J gene: TRBJ2-1
CDR3 protein: CASSLTDRLQFF
CDR3 DNA: TGTGCCAGCAGCTTAACGGATCGACTGCAGTTCTTC

clone size: NA
V gene: TRBV29-1
D gene: NA
J gene: TRBJ2-2
CDR3 protein: CSVLWGENTGELFF
CDR3 DNA: TGCAGCGTTCTATGGGGAGAGAACACCGGGGAGCTGTTTTTT

clone size: NA
V gene: TRBV11-2
D gene: TRBD1
J gene: TRBJ2-1
CDR3 protein: CASSLGGTGKGYEQFF
CDR3 DNA: TGTGCCAGCAGCTTAGGGGGGACAGGGAAGGGCTATGAGCAGTTCTTC

clone size: NA
V gene: TRBV5-4
D gene: TRBD1
J gene: TRBJ2-1
CDR3 protein: CASSDRGSYNEQFF
CDR3 DNA: TGTGCCAGCAGCGACAGGGGCTCCTACAATGAGCAGTTCTTC

clone size: NA
V gene: TRBV28
D gene: NA
J gene: TRBJ1-1
CDR3 protein: CASSLLEGTAFF
CDR3 DNA: TGTGCCAGCAGTTTATTGGAGGGGACGGCTTTCTTT

clone size: NA
V gene: TRBV1
D gene: NA
J gene: TRBJ1-1
CDR3 protein: CTSSQEGQANTEAFF
CDR3 DNA: TGCACCAGCAGCCAAGAAGGACAGGCCAACACTGAAGCTTTCTTT

clone size: NA
V gene: TRBV19
D gene: TRBD1
J gene: TRBJ2-3
CDR3 protein: CASSTDRGREDTQYF
CDR3 DNA: TGTGCCAGTAGCACGGACAGGGGGCGAGAAGATACGCAGTATTTT

clone size: NA
V gene: TRBV27
D gene: TRBD2
J gene: TRBJ2-3
CDR3 protein: CASSPGTSGTDTQYF
CDR3 DNA: TGTGCCAGCAGTCCTGGGACTAGCGGCACAGATACGCAGTATTTT

clone size: once
V gene: TRBV5-1
D gene: TRBD2
J gene: TRBJ2-2
CDR3 protein: CASSLGTSGRPSTTGELFF
CDR3 DNA: TGCGCCAGCAGCTTGGGGACTAGCGGGAGGCCTAGCACCACCGGGGAGCTGTTTTTT

clone size: NA
V gene: TRBV11-2
D gene: NA
J gene: TRBJ1-2
CDR3 protein: CASSLEQGYGYTF
CDR3 DNA: TGTGCCAGCAGCTTAGAACAGGGCTATGGCTACACCTTC

clone size: NA
V gene: TRBV5-1
D gene: NA
J gene: TRBJ1-1
CDR3 protein: CASVKDGVNTEAFF
CDR3 DNA: TGCGCCAGCGTCAAAGACGGGGTTAACACTGAAGCTTTCTTT

clone size: NA
V gene: TRBV7-3
D gene: NA
J gene: TRBJ2-6
CDR3 protein: CASSLRGVEGTEGSSGANVLTF
CDR3 DNA: TGTGCCAGCAGCTTAAGAGGCGTGGAGGGTACAGAAGGAAGTTCTGGGGCCAACGTCCTGACTTTC

clone size: NA
V gene: TRBV29-1
D gene: NA
J gene: TRBJ2-1
CDR3 protein: CSVVGTSFDNEQFF
CDR3 DNA: TGCAGCGTTGTCGGGACAAGTTTTGACAATGAGCAGTTCTTC

clone size: NA
V gene: TRBV7-9
D gene: TRBD1
J gene: TRBJ2-5
CDR3 protein: CASSAPPGQGQETQYF
CDR3 DNA: TGTGCCAGCAGCGCCCCCCCGGGACAGGGCCAAGAGACCCAGTACTTC

clone size: NA
V gene: TRBV6-5
D gene: TRBD1
J gene: TRBJ1-1
CDR3 protein: CASSYSQGAGITEAFF
CDR3 DNA: TGTGCCAGCAGTTACAGCCAGGGGGCCGGTATCACTGAAGCTTTCTTT

clone size: NA
V gene: TRBV12-5
D gene: NA
J gene: TRBJ2-3
CDR3 protein: CASGLGPTDTQYF
CDR3 DNA: TGTGCTAGTGGTTTGGGTCCGACAGATACGCAGTATTTT